What follows is one T cell receptor (beta chain) and its context. The data derive from a study of blood T cell repertoires in COVID-19. Study-level background: Sites across the United States, Italy and Spain contributed samples from acute and convalescent COVID-19. Sources were T cells, B-cell-depleted T cells, or PBMCs; the material itself was cDNA or gDNA.

Per the original methods: The authors estimated nucleated cell counts from reference gene primer amplification. TCRdb's copy holds only in-frame clones and misses some; the assay was immunoSEQ multiplex PCR. V, J and clone size reflect that table, while D and trimming were determined from the DNA. The sample includes tens of thousands of clones, around 87% of them seen just once. Per the germline V gene, CDR1 is SGHRS and CDR2 is YFSETQ. CDR3 length equals 16 residues. V trimming: 0 bases; J trimming: 4 bases; junction bases outside the gene matches: 6. Sequenced material: peripheral blood. The TCR comes from an elderly man with active or convalescent COVID-19. The J gene is TRBJ1-1, the V gene TRBV5-1; the match to TRBD1 covers 10 bases. The CDR3 sequence is CASSLAGTGDSTEAFF. The CDR3 nucleotides are TGCGCCAGCAGCTTGGCCGGGACAGGGGACTCCACTGAAGCTTTCTTT.